Presented here are 15 T cell receptor beta chains from one specimen sequenced in a study of blood T cell repertoires in COVID-19. TCRdb's copy holds only in-frame clones and misses some; the assay was immunoSEQ multiplex PCR. The table records about 76,000 clones, over 75% of them present only once. The material sequenced was peripheral blood. The receptors derive from a man aged 45-65 years with active COVID-19.

The rearrangement links TRBV21-1 to TRBJ1-5. TRBV21-1 is a pseudogene locus. CDR3 length: 16 residues. The CDR3: CASTPAGGYSNQPQHF. DNA of the CDR3: TGTGCCAGCACCCCAGCGGGGGGATATAGCAATCAGCCCCAGCATTTT.

V usage is TRBV19 and J usage is TRBJ2-5; 7 nucleotides line up with TRBD2. With V trimmed by 7 bases and J by 0 bases, 5 bases remained unmatched. This CDR3 is 14 amino acids long. CDR1 and CDR2 (germline): LNHDA, SQIVND (reference sequence). The CDR3 sequence: CASKIAGNQETQYF. Here the CDR3 DNA reads TGTGCCAGTAAGATAGCGGGCAACCAAGAGACCCAGTACTTC. Complete variable domain (other parts from reference TRBV19 and TRBJ2-5): DGGITQSPKYLFRKEGQNVTLSCEQNLNHDAMYWYRQDPGQGLRLIYYSQIVNDFQKGDIAEGYSVSREKKESFPLTVTSAQKNPTAFYLCASKIAGNQETQYFGPGTRLLVL.

J is TRBJ1-2 and V is TRBV25-1; 9 nucleotides agree with TRBD1. The CDR3 covers 16 residues. Germline V gene data show CDR1 as MGHDK and CDR2 as SYGVNS. J gave up 4 bases and V 3 bases, and 9 bases lay outside the gene matches. CDR3 protein: CASSDPSGTGLYGYTF. The CDR3 DNA is TGTGCCAGCAGTGACCCCTCGGGGACAGGGCTCTATGGCTACACCTTC.

The genes are TRBV7-9 and TRBJ2-3; 7 bases are shared with TRBD2. V was pared by 7 bases and J by 0 bases, with 10 bases of the junction left unmatched. The CDR3 has 16 amino acids. Germline V lookup: CDR1 SEHNR, CDR2 FQNEAQ (reference sequence). The CDR3 nucleotides are TGTGCCAGCACCTCGGGGGGAGTCTTAAGCACAGATACGCAGTATTTT. This gives the protein CASTSGGVLSTDTQYF. The complete variable domain, with remaining parts taken from reference TRBV7-9 and TRBJ2-3, reads DTGVSQNPRHKITKRGQNVTFRCDPISEHNRLYWYRQTLGQGPEFLTYFQNEAQLEKSRLLSDRFSAERPKGSFSTLEIQRTEQGDSAMYLCASTSGGVLSTDTQYFGPGTRLTVL.

The chain recombines TRBV5-5 with TRBJ2-1, with 10 positions matching TRBD2. Germline V gene sequence: CDR1 SGHKS, CDR2 YYEKEE (reference sequence). Trimming took 0 bases from V and 0 from J; bases not matched to a gene: 0. The CDR3 contains 16 residues. The CDR3 coding sequence is TGTGCCAGCAGCTTGGGACTAGCGGGCTCCTACAATGAGCAGTTCTTC. Residues: CASSLGLAGSYNEQFF.

This sequence joins TRBV3-1 (or the pseudogene TRBV3-2) and TRBJ1-2; D not certain. With 2 bases removed from V and 4 bases from J, the gap between germline ends came to 8 bases. This CDR3 region has 13 residues. Germline CDR1 and CDR2: LGHDT and YNNKEL (reference sequence). DNA for the CDR3: TGTGCCAGCAGCCAAAACACACCCTATGGCTACACCTTC. As protein: CASSQNTPYGYTF.

The chain uses TRBV7-9 and TRBJ1-3; the D gene is possibly TRBD1 (5 bases). The CDR3 loop spans 15 amino acids. Trimming took off 5 bases at V and 3 bases at J, with 14 bases between the two ends. CDR1 is SEHNR and CDR2 is FQNEAQ in the germline V gene (reference sequence). The CDR3 here is CASSPSGAGGNTIYF. DNA for the CDR3: TGTGCCAGCAGCCCGAGCGGGGCAGGTGGAAACACCATATATTTT.

This chain connects TRBV7-2 to TRBJ2-7; the D gene is possibly TRBD1 (5 bases). V was cut by 1 base and J by 3 bases, with 13 bases left in between. Germline-derived CDR1 and CDR2 are SGHTA and FQGNSA. This CDR3 spans 15 amino acids. CDR3 coding DNA: TGTGCCAGCAGCTTAGAGACAGCCCGAATCTACGAGCAGTACTTC. Translated, it gives CASSLETARIYEQYF. The variable domain in full, with the rest retrieved from reference TRBV7-2 and TRBJ2-7, is GAGVSQSPSNKVTEKGKDVELRCDPISGHTALYWYRQSLGQGLEFLIYFQGNSAPDKSGLPSDRFSAERTGGSVSTLTIQRTQQEDSAVYLCASSLETARIYEQYFGPGTRLTVT.

The rearrangement uses TRBV30 and TRBJ1-2; D is ambiguous. The V end was cut by 8 bases, the J end by 4 bases, with 11 bases between. CDR1 and CDR2 from the germline V gene are GTSNPN and SVGIG (reference sequence). CDR3 length: 11 residues. The CDR3 region is CAGGLTYGYTF. CDR3 coding DNA: TGTGCCGGAGGACTCACCTATGGCTACACCTTC.

V usage is TRBV5-1 and J usage is TRBJ1-2; no clear D. Germline V CDR1 and CDR2: SGHRS, YFSETQ. Trimming left V 1 base short and J 0 bases short, with 10 bases between. CDR3 length: 15 residues. The CDR3 protein is CASSLRGEANYGYTF. The CDR3, as DNA: TGCGCCAGCAGCTTGCGTGGGGAGGCTAACTATGGCTACACCTTC.

The gene calls are TRBV7-9 and TRBJ2-1, with 7 bases matching TRBD1. CDR1 and CDR2 from the germline V gene are SEHNR and FQNEAQ (reference sequence). After removal of 5 bases from V and 6 bases from J, the junction contained 4 bases not matched to a gene. The CDR3 loop spans 13 amino acids. This CDR3 reads CASSPPGGNEQFF. The DNA for the CDR3 is TGTGCCAGCAGCCCACCAGGGGGCAATGAGCAGTTCTTC.

The chain uses TRBV28 and TRBJ1-5; D remains unclear. V was shortened by 7 bases and J by 5 bases, with 18 bases between the two germline ends. Looked up from germline, CDR1 is MDHEN and CDR2 is SYDVKM. The CDR3 loop spans 15 amino acids. This CDR3 is CASTLESGSDQPQHF. The CDR3 coding sequence is TGTGCCAGCACTCTCGAATCGGGTTCCGATCAGCCCCAGCATTTT. The whole variable domain, remainder taken from reference TRBV28 and TRBJ1-5, is DVKVTQSSRYLVKRTGEKVFLECVQDMDHENMFWYRQDPGLGLRLIYFSYDVKMKEKGDIPEGYSVSREKKERFSLILESASTNQTSMYLCASTLESGSDQPQHFGDGTRLSIL.

The chain joins TRBV11-3 to TRBJ2-1, with D possibly TRBD2 on 7 matching bases. The germline V and J ends were trimmed by 5 bases and 2 bases, with 16 bases remaining between them. Germline V gives CDR1 SGHNT, CDR2 YENEEA. This CDR3 is 16 amino acids long. The CDR3 loop reads CASSLGGGEPYNEQFF. CDR3 sequence (DNA): TGTGCCAGCAGCCTAGGGGGAGGGGAGCCCTACAATGAGCAGTTCTTC.

The chain joins TRBV3-1 (or the pseudogene TRBV3-2) to TRBJ2-7, with 8 nucleotides matching TRBD2. This CDR3 contains 14 residues. Germline V lookup: CDR1 LGHDT, CDR2 YNNKEL (reference sequence). Unmatched junction bases numbered 7, after V lost 7 bases and J lost 2 bases. CDR3 residues: CASNERETPYEQYF. The CDR3 coding sequence is TGTGCCAGCAACGAGCGGGAGACCCCCTACGAGCAGTACTTC.

The chain couples TRBV19 to TRBJ2-5; 10 bases are shared with TRBD1. Germline values: CDR1 LNHDA, CDR2 SQIVND (reference sequence). There are 15 residues in the CDR3. V dropped 5 bases and J dropped 5; count of bases not matched to a gene: 8. The CDR3 loop reads CASSLRTGGVETQYF. The CDR3 DNA follows: TGTGCCAGTAGTCTGCGGACAGGGGGTGTGGAGACCCAGTACTTC.